Listed below are T cell receptor beta chains from one sample, sequenced in a study of cytomegalovirus exposure and HLA in healthy donors. Sequenced by immunoSEQ multiplex PCR; TCRdb stores in-frame clones only, minus some. The sample shows under 200,000 clones, roughly 70% of them seen only once. Sample: PBMCs. These receptors were taken from a woman aged 25 to 45 in good health and CMV-seronegative. The CDR3 runs from the conserved cysteine through the conserved F or W. The D gene is left open where the match is weak. Size tells how often a clone was seen (once, few, many) or the class of an expanded clone, and some rows leave it out.

-	TRBJ1-1	TRBV6-6	-	TGTGCCAGCAGTTACTCTCTAGGGGGCACTGAAGCTTTCTTT	CASSYSLGGTEAFF
-	TRBJ2-2	TRBV30	TRBD1	TGTGCCTGGAGTCTTGACAGGGCGAACGGGGAGCTGTTTTTT	CAWSLDRANGELFF
-	TRBJ2-7	TRBV5-4	TRBD1	TGTGCCAGCAGCGCCCCGGGACAGGGCTCCTACGAGCAGTACTTC	CASSAPGQGSYEQYF
-	TRBJ1-2	TRBV2	TRBD1	TGTGCCAGCAGTGAAGACAGGGGACAGGATGGCTACACCTTC	CASSEDRGQDGYTF
-	TRBJ1-5	TRBV30	TRBD1	TGTGCCTGGAGTGCGACAGGGGCTCAGCCCCAGCATTTT	CAWSATGAQPQHF
few	TRBJ2-7	TRBV7-8	TRBD1	TGTGCCAGCAGCGCCGAGACAGGGGGCGAGCAGTACTTC	CASSAETGGEQYF
-	TRBJ1-4	TRBV7-2	TRBD1	TGTGCCAGCAGCATCAGACAGGGGGCCGGTGTGGGTAAACTGTTTTTT	CASSIRQGAGVGKLFF
-	TRBJ2-7	TRBV29-1	TRBD1	TGCAGCGTTGAAGATGGGAGTAACGGGACAGCCCCCCACGAGCAGTACTTC	CSVEDGSNGTAPHEQYF
once	TRBJ2-7	TRBV27	TRBD1	TGTGCCAGCAGTTGGGGACTTTCCGGGACAGGGCTGTACGAGCAGTACTTC	CASSWGLSGTGLYEQYF
-	TRBJ1-1	TRBV5-4	-	TGTGCCAGCAGCTTTACAGGATTCGAGAACACTGAAGCTTTCTTT	CASSFTGFENTEAFF
-	TRBJ2-2	TRBV4-1	-	TGCGCCAGCAGCCAAAGACAGAAATCGAACACCGGGGAGCTGTTTTTT	CASSQRQKSNTGELFF
-	TRBJ1-5	TRBV19	-	TGTGCCAGTAGTATTGCGGGGGGTAGCAATCAGCCCCAGCATTTT	CASSIAGGSNQPQHF
-	TRBJ2-3	TRBV7-2	TRBD2	TGTGCCAGCAGCTTGGGCGGGGGACCTTGGCCAGATACGCAGTATTTT	CASSLGGGPWPDTQYF
-	TRBJ2-7	TRBV19	TRBD1	TGTGCCAGTAGCCCGGGACAGAACTACGAGCAGTACTTC	CASSPGQNYEQYF
-	TRBJ2-1	TRBV27	-	TGTGCCAGCAGTTTAAATGAGGGATACAATGAGCAGTTCTTC	CASSLNEGYNEQFF
-	TRBJ2-7	TRBV6-4	-	TGTGCCACCCAACCCAGGAGTAGCGTAGGGTATTACTACGAGCAGTACTTC	CATQPRSSVGYYYEQYF
-	TRBJ1-1	TRBV5-6	TRBD1	TGTGCCAGCAGCCCCGGGCGGGGACAGGGAACTGAAGCTTTCTTT	CASSPGRGQGTEAFF
-	TRBJ2-1	TRBV4-3	-	TGCGCCAGCAGCCAAATAGGGGGTGAGCAGTTCTTC	CASSQIGGEQFF
once	TRBJ1-4	TRBV4-2	TRBD1	TGTGCCAGCAGCCAGCACGGGACAGGGGAGGAAAAACTGTTTTTT	CASSQHGTGEEKLFF
-	TRBJ2-1	TRBV23-1	-	TGCGCCAGCAGTCGAACAGGAGAATTCAATGAGCAGTTCTTC	CASSRTGEFNEQFF
-	TRBJ1-5	TRBV28	-	TGTGCCATTCAGGGTAGCAATCAGCCCCAGCATTTT	CAIQGSNQPQHF
-	TRBJ2-3	TRBV27	-	TGTGCCAGCAGTAAGACTTCGCGGACTTGGGATACGCAGTATTTT	CASSKTSRTWDTQYF
-	TRBJ2-1	TRBV4-3	-	TGCGCCAGCAGCCTAGTATTTGGGCAATTCTACAATGAGCAGTTCTTC	CASSLVFGQFYNEQFF
-	TRBJ2-2	TRBV28	-	TGTGCCAGCAGTCCCTCCGAGGGGGGCGGGAGAATTAACACCGGGGAGCTGTTTTTT	CASSPSEGGGRINTGELFF
-	TRBJ2-1	TRBV2	-	TGTGCCAGCAGGGAGGGACGTCTCCTTGTCGATGAGCAGTTCTTC	CASREGRLLVDEQFF
-	TRBJ1-5	TRBV7-8	TRBD1	TGTGCCAGCAGCTCTCGACAGGGGGCAATCAATCAGCCCCAGCATTTT	CASSSRQGAINQPQHF
-	TRBJ1-6	TRBV6-1	-	TGTGCCAGCAGTCGCGGGGAAAGTTCACCCCTCCACTTT	CASSRGESSPLHF
-	TRBJ2-3	TRBV19	-	TGTGCCAGTAGTATAGATCAGCGGGGCACAGATACGCAGTATTTT	CASSIDQRGTDTQYF
-	TRBJ2-7	TRBV4-2	-	TGTGCCAGCAGCCACGCAAGCGCGGGGAGCCGGGACGATGGACGGCAGTACTTC	CASSHASAGSRDDGRQYF
-	TRBJ1-2	TRBV28	-	TGTGCCAGCAGTCGGCAGGCGAACTATGGCTACACCTTC	CASSRQANYGYTF
-	TRBJ1-1	TRBV29-1	TRBD1	TGCAGCGGGGAGGACAGGGCGGACACTGAAGCTTTCTTT	CSGEDRADTEAFF
-	TRBJ2-1	TRBV7-8	TRBD2	TGTGCCAGCAGACCTAGCGGGAGTCCGAGTGAGCAGTTCTTC	CASRPSGSPSEQFF
-	TRBJ2-2	TRBV7-3	TRBD1	TGTGCCAGCAGCTCTCCCATTCCGGGACAGAAACAGGGGGAGCTGTTTTTT	CASSSPIPGQKQGELFF
-	TRBJ1-2	TRBV7-9	TRBD1	TGTGCCAGCAGCCACGCCGACAGGGCCCTCCTTAACTATGGCTACACCTTC	CASSHADRALLNYGYTF
-	TRBJ2-3	TRBV13	-	TGTGCCAGCAGCATAGGGGCAGATACGCTGTATTTT	CASSIGADTLYF
-	TRBJ1-2	TRBV5-1	-	TGCGCCAGCAGCGAGGTGTCAGACGGCAACTATGGCTACACCTTC	CASSEVSDGNYGYTF
-	TRBJ2-7	TRBV6-5	-	TGTGCCAGCAGTATTCGGGACAATCTCTACGAGCAGTACTTC	CASSIRDNLYEQYF
-	TRBJ1-2	TRBV7-9	TRBD1	TGTGCCAGCAGCCGAAATACAGGGGATCGGGGCTACACCTTC	CASSRNTGDRGYTF
-	TRBJ1-2	TRBV25-1	TRBD1	TGTGCCAGCAGTAACCCGGGACAGAACTATGGCTACACCTTC	CASSNPGQNYGYTF
-	TRBJ2-7	TRBV2	TRBD2	TGTGCCAGCAACGCGGGACTAGCGGGAGACTCCTACGAGCAGTACTTC	CASNAGLAGDSYEQYF
-	TRBJ1-2	TRBV18	TRBD1	TGTGCCAGCTCAAGGGACAGGATAGATGGTGCTAACTATGGCTACACCTTC	CASSRDRIDGANYGYTF
-	TRBJ1-1	TRBV7-3	-	TGTGCCAGCAGTCCATTTCGTGGCCACGAAGCTTTCTTT	CASSPFRGHEAFF
-	TRBJ2-7	TRBV7-6	TRBD1	TGTGCCAGCAGCTTAGAGGGACAGGGCCTCGAGCAGTACTTC	CASSLEGQGLEQYF
-	TRBJ1-2	TRBV13	TRBD1	TGTGCCAGCAGCATTGGGACAGGGGGCTTCTATGGCTACACCTTC	CASSIGTGGFYGYTF
-	TRBJ2-6	TRBV4-1	TRBD1	TGCGCCAGCAGCCGGGGGACAGGGGGCTCGGGGGCCAACGTCCTGACTTTC	CASSRGTGGSGANVLTF
-	TRBJ2-7	TRBV13	TRBD2	TGTGCCAGCAGCTTAGGGACTAGCGGGGCAACATACGAGCAGTACTTC	CASSLGTSGATYEQYF
-	TRBJ2-1	TRBV4-3	TRBD2	TGCGCCAGCAGCTCTCTTGGCGGGAGGTACGACAATGAGCAGTTCTTC	CASSSLGGRYDNEQFF
-	TRBJ2-3	TRBV7-3	-	TGTGCCAGCAGCCGGGACAAAAACGCAGATACGCAGTATTTT	CASSRDKNADTQYF
-	TRBJ1-6	TRBV9	-	TGTGCCAGCAGCGTAGAGGACACGGTTACCTATAATTCACCCCTCCACTTT	CASSVEDTVTYNSPLHF
-	TRBJ2-7	TRBV2	-	TGTGCCAGCAGTGAACTTTACGAGCAGTACTTC	CASSELYEQYF
-	TRBJ2-3	TRBV5-6	TRBD2	TGTGCCAGCAGCTTTCAATACGCCGGGACTAGCGAGTCTGATACGCAGTATTTT	CASSFQYAGTSESDTQYF
-	TRBJ2-5	TRBV29-1	TRBD2	TGCAGCGTCGGTGGGGGACTAGGGCAAGAGACCCAGTACTTC	CSVGGGLGQETQYF
-	TRBJ1-2	TRBV19	TRBD1	TGTGCCAGTAGTATCGAGAGGGGGCGGAACTATGGCTACACCTTC	CASSIERGRNYGYTF
-	TRBJ2-1	TRBV7-9	TRBD2	TGTGCCAGCAGCATAGCGGGGAGCTCCTACAATGAGCAGTTCTTC	CASSIAGSSYNEQFF